Shown below are 20 T cell receptor beta chains from a single sample sequenced in a study of shared clonotypes between healthy human individuals. Some clones are missing from TCRdb's copy, which holds only in-frame ones; the method was immunoSEQ multiplex PCR. The sample consists of under 2.5 million clones, under 95% of them appearing once. Sequenced material: naive CD4+ T cells from PBMCs. Subset meaning: CD45RA+ positively selected. These receptors were collected from a man in his late teens or twenties in good health. Some clones in this sample may be carry-over from other donors' samples.

The rearrangement joins TRBV6-5 to TRBJ2-7, with D hard to call. CDR1 is MNHEY, CDR2 SVGAGI, per germline. The ends were cut back, 0 bases at V and 6 bases at J, with 12 bases in the middle. The CDR3 is 14 amino acids. The CDR3 is CASSYSVAGPEQYF. DNA of the CDR3: TGTGCCAGCAGTTACTCGGTCGCAGGTCCCGAGCAGTACTTC.

The gene calls are TRBV15 and TRBJ1-3; D unclear. V lost 0 bases and J 2 bases, leaving 11 bases between the germline ends. Germline CDR1 and CDR2: LNHNV and YYDKDF (reference sequence). The CDR3 totals 16 residues. CDR3 sequence: CATSRDGIGTGNTIYF. The CDR3 coding sequence is TGTGCCACCAGCAGAGATGGCATAGGGACTGGAAACACCATATATTTT.

Worth noting for this clone: This specimen includes other DNA sequences encoding the same CDR3. The rearrangement uses TRBV7-9 and TRBJ1-3; no definite D call. Looked up from germline, CDR1 is SEHNR and CDR2 is FQNEAQ (reference sequence). The CDR3 covers 12 residues. Between the trimmed V and J ends, which lost 3 bases and 0 bases, there was a span of 0 bases. The CDR3 sequence is CASSFSGNTIYF. The CDR3 coding sequence is TGTGCCAGCAGCTTCTCTGGAAACACCATATATTTT.

This chain connects TRBV14 to TRBJ1-2; D remains ambiguous. Germline V CDR1 and CDR2: SGHDN, FVKESK. The CDR3 contains 13 residues. Trimming left V 4 bases short and J 8 bases short, with 14 bases between. CDR3 sequence: CASSRPEGLGYTF. The CDR3 bases are TGTGCCAGCAGCCGCCCCGAGGGCCTGGGCTACACCTTC.

This clone has only one observation. This CDR3 reads CASRTGTGVYEQYF. The CDR3 DNA reads TGTGCCAGCAGGACCGGGACAGGGGTGTACGAGCAGTACTTC. This chain uses TRBV6-6 with TRBJ2-7, with TRBD1 identical over 10 bases. V lost 6 bases to trimming and J lost 4 bases; unmatched junction nucleotides: 6. CDR3 size: 14 residues. Germline-derived CDR1 and CDR2 are MNHNY and SVGAGI (reference sequence).

This chain connects TRBV6-6 to TRBJ2-1, with D hard to call. Between the trimmed V and J ends, which lost 0 bases and 5 bases, there was a span of 8 bases. This CDR3 is built from 14 residues. Germline V gene lookup returns CDR1 MNHNY and CDR2 SVGAGI (reference sequence). CDR3 sequence (DNA): TGTGCCAGCAGTTACTCATGGCGAGACAATGAGCAGTTCTTC. Its translation: CASSYSWRDNEQFF.

V gene TRBV19 combines with J gene TRBJ2-7; TRBD1 agrees at 7 bases. This CDR3 region has 12 residues. In germline, CDR1 is LNHDA, CDR2 SQIVND (reference sequence). After removal of 4 bases from V and 12 bases from J, the junction contained 9 bases not matched to a gene. The CDR3 region is CASSTPGQKTYF. The CDR3 DNA reads as TGTGCCAGTAGTACACCGGGACAGAAAACGTACTTC.

V gene TRBV12-2 combines with J gene TRBJ2-2; the table's D gene call, TRBD1, was not cross checked with the DNA. TRBV12-2 is labeled a pseudogene. The CDR3 contains 16 residues. The CDR3 here is CASRLAGWGRAEELFF. The CDR3 DNA reads as TGTGCAAGTCGCTTAGCGGGTTGGGGCAGGGCAGAGGAGCTGTTTTTT.

This rearrangement joins TRBV7-9 to TRBJ2-7; 11 bases are a match to TRBD1. The CDR3 consists of 16 residues. The germline V gene encodes CDR1 SEHNR and CDR2 FQNEAQ (reference sequence). The junction had 6 bases not matched to a gene; V was cut back by 1 base and J by 4 bases. The CDR3 spells CASSLGWTGGLYEQYF. The CDR3 DNA follows: TGTGCCAGCAGCTTAGGTTGGACAGGGGGCTTGTACGAGCAGTACTTC.

The CDR3 bases are TGTGCCAGCAGCTTTTCTGGACAGGGCGCAGAGACCCAGTACTTC. Amino acids: CASSFSGQGAETQYF. The rearrangement links TRBV7-3 to TRBJ2-5, with 8 bases identical to TRBD1. CDR3 length: 15 amino acids. Germline V CDR1 and CDR2: SGHTA, FQGTGA. The V and J ends lost 3 bases and 4 bases, in that order; junction bases with no gene match: 7.

This chain connects TRBV6-5 to TRBJ2-7, with D perhaps TRBD2 (6 bases). Between the trimmed V and J ends, which lost 4 bases and 3 bases, there was a span of 10 bases. The germline CDR1 and CDR2 sequences are MNHEY and SVGAGI. The CDR3 sequence is 13 residues long. The CDR3 DNA sequence: TGTGCCAGCAGTTCGGGACTCCGCTACGAGCAGTACTTC. This sequence encodes CASSSGLRYEQYF.

As concerns this clone: This sample includes further DNA sequences coding for the same CDR3. V gene TRBV9 combines with J gene TRBJ2-1; D unclear. The germline V gene encodes CDR1 SGDLS and CDR2 YYNGEE. CDR3 length: 14 residues. Deletions cut 0 bases from V and 5 bases from J, with 9 bases between. The CDR3, as DNA: TGTGCCAGCAGCGTAGTGGGCAGTAACAATGAGCAGTTCTTC. Translated, it gives CASSVVGSNNEQFF.

On this clone: Other DNA sequences within the sample encode an identical CDR3. The V gene is TRBV4-1, the J gene TRBJ2-5, with D uncertain. The CDR3 extends over 12 amino acids. Trimming cost V 1 base and J 5 bases, with 5 bases left between them. Germline V gene lookup returns CDR1 MGHRA and CDR2 YSYEKL. CDR3 loop: CASSQGGETQYF. The CDR3 coding sequence is TGCGCCAGCAGCCAAGGGGGTGAGACCCAGTACTTC.

The chain couples TRBV7-8 to TRBJ1-1, with D tentatively TRBD1 (6 bases). The V and J ends lost 1 base and 3 bases respectively, with 9 bases between them. From germline, CDR1 is SGHVS and CDR2 FQNEAQ. CDR3 length: 14 residues. The CDR3 loop reads CASSLVRGDTEAFF. The CDR3 DNA reads as TGTGCCAGCAGCTTAGTAAGGGGGGACACTGAAGCTTTCTTT.

Notes on this clone: The identical CDR3 is also encoded by other nucleotide sequences in the sample. This chain joins TRBV19 and TRBJ1-1; 7 bases agree with TRBD1. Unmatched junction bases numbered 0, after V lost 5 bases and J lost 6 bases. CDR1 is LNHDA and CDR2 is SQIVND in the germline V gene (reference sequence). There are 11 residues in the CDR3. Here the CDR3 reads CASSDRAEAFF. The CDR3 DNA sequence: TGTGCCAGTAGTGACAGGGCTGAAGCTTTCTTT.

The chain has TRBV19 and TRBJ1-2; possibly TRBD1 for D (6 bases). V dropped 4 bases and J dropped 8 bases, with 20 bases sitting between them. CDR3 length: 15 residues. Germline assignment: CDR1 LNHDA and CDR2 SQIVND (reference sequence). For the CDR3, the DNA is TGTGCCAGTAGTACCCGAAAACAGGGCGACTGGGGCTACACCTTC. Its protein is CASSTRKQGDWGYTF.

DNA of the CDR3: TGTGCCAGCAGCTTGGTAGCGGGACAGGGCACGACTGGCTACACCTTC. Its translation: CASSLVAGQGTTGYTF. The chain has TRBV5-5 and TRBJ1-2; 9 bases align to TRBD1. Germline V gene sequence: CDR1 SGHKS, CDR2 YYEKEE (reference sequence). CDR3 length: 16 amino acids. J gave up 7 bases and V 0 bases, and 10 bases lay outside the gene matches.

This chain links TRBV5-1 with TRBJ2-7, with D tentatively TRBD1 (5 bases). Germline V gene lookup returns CDR1 SGHRS and CDR2 YFSETQ. There are 13 residues in the CDR3. Trimming stripped 0 bases from V and 5 bases from J, with 9 bases between. CDR3 sequence (DNA): TGCGCCAGCAGCTTGGAGGGGCTAAACGAGCAGTACTTC. As protein: CASSLEGLNEQYF.

The chain has TRBV4-2 and TRBJ2-7, with D unclear. Trimming shortened V by 0 bases and J by 4 bases, and 10 bases separated the two germline ends. Germline V gives CDR1 LGHNA, CDR2 YNFKEQ. The CDR3 has 14 amino acids. The CDR3 DNA is TGTGCCAGCAGCCAAGACGTCAGGCGGTACGAGCAGTACTTC. The encoded protein is CASSQDVRRYEQYF.

The chain carries TRBV28 and TRBJ2-7; TRBD2 agrees at 13 bases. The CDR3 consists of 16 residues. Germline CDR1 is MDHEN and CDR2 is SYDVKM. With 5 bases clipped from V and 0 bases from J, the junction kept 4 bases outside the gene matches. The CDR3 reads CASSLGLAGPSYEQYF. The CDR3 bases are TGTGCCAGCAGTCTGGGACTAGCGGGACCCTCCTACGAGCAGTACTTC.